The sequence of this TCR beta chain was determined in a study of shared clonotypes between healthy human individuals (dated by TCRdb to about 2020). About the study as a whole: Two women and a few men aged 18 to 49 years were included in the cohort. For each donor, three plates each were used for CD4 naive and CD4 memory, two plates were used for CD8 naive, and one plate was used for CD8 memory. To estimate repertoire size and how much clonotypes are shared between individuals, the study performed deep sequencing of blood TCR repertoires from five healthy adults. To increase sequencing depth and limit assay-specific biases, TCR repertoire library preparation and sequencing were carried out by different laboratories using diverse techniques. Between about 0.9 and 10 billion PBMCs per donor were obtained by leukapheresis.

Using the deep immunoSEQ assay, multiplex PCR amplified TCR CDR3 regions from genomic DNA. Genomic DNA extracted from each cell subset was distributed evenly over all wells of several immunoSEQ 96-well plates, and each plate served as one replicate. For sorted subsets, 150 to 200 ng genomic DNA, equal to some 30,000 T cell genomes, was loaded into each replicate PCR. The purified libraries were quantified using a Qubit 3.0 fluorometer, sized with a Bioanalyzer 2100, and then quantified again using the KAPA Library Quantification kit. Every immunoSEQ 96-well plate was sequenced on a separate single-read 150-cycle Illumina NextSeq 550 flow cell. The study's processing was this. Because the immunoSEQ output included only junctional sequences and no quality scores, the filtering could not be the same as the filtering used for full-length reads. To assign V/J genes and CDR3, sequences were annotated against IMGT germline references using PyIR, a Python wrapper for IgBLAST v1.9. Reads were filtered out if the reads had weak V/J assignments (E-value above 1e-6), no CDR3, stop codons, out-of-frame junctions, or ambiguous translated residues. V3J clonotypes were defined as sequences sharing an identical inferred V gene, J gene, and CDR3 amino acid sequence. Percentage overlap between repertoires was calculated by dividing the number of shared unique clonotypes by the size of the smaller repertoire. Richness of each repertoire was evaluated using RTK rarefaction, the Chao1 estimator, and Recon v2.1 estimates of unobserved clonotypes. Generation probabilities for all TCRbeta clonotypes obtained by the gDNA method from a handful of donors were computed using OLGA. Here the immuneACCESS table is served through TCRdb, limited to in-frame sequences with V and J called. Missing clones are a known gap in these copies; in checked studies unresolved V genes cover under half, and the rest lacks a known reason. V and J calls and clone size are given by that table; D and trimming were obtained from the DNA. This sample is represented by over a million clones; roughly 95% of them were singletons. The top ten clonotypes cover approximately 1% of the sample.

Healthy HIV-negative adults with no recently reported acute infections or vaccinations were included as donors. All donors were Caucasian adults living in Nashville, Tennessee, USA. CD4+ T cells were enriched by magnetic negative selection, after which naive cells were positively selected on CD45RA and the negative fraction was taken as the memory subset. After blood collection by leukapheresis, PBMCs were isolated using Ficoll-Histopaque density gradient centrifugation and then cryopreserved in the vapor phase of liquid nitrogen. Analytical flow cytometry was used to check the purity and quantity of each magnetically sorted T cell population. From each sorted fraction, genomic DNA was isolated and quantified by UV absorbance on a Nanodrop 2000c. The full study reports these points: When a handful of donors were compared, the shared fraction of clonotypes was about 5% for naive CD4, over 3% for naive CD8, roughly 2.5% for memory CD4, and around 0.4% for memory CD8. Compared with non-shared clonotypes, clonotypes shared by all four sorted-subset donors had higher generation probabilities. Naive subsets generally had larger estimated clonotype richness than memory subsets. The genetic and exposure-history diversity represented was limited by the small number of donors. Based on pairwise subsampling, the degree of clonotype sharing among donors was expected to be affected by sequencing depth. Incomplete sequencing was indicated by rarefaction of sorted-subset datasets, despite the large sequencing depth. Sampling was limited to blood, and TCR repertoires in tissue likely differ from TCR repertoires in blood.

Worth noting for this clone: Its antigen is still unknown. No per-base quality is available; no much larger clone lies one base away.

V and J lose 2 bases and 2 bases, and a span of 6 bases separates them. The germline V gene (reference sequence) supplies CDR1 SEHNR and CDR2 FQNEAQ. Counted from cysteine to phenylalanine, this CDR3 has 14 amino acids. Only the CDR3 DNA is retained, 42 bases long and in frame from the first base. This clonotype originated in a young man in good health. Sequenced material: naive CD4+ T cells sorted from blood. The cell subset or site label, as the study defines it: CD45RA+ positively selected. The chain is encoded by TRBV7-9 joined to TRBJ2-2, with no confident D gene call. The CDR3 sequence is CASSLSGNTGELFF. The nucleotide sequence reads TGTGCCAGCAGCTTATCAGGAAACACCGGGGAGCTGTTTTTT.